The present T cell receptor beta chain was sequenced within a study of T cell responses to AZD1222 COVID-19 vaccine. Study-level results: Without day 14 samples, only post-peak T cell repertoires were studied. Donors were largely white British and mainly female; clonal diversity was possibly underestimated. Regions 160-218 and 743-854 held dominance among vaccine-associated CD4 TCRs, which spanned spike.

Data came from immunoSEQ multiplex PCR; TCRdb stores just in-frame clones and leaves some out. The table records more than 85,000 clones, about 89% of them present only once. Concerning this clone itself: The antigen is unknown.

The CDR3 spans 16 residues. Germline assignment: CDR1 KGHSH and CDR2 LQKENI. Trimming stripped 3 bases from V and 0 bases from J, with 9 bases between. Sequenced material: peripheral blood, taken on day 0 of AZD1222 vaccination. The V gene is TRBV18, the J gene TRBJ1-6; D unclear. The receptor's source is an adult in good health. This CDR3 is CASSPEGSSYNSPLHF. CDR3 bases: TGTGCCAGCTCACCTGAGGGAAGCTCCTATAATTCACCCCTCCACTTT.